This T cell receptor (beta chain) was identified in a study of cytomegalovirus exposure and HLA in healthy donors. A word on this clone: As yet, its antigen is unknown.

PCR used 60 Vbeta primers and 13 Jbeta primers. Sequencing used immunoSEQ multiplex PCR; TCRdb keeps in-frame clones, though not all of them. Of around 80,000 clones listed, roughly 80% are singletons. General study findings and limits: For most TCR beta V segments, an earlier analysis put the productive rate at about 87% or about 30% of the time.

The receptor was isolated from a man in his forties in good health and CMV-seronegative. Sequencing input: PBMCs.

The CDR3 reads CASSLTGANVLTF. The DNA for the CDR3 is TGTGCCAGTAGCTTAACTGGGGCCAACGTCCTGACTTTC. The V call is TRBV19, the J call TRBJ2-6; D unresolved. Deletions cut 6 bases from V and 2 bases from J, with 5 bases between. The CDR3 sequence is 13 residues long. Germline CDR1 reads LNHDA; CDR2 reads SQIVND (reference sequence).